What follows are 15 T cell receptor beta chains derived from one specimen sequenced in a study of Tregs in tolerant kidney transplant recipients. TCRdb's table, derived via immunoSEQ multiplex PCR, lists solely in-frame clones and lacks some. This sample contains thousands of clones. FACS sorting followed a roughly six-day coculture of CFSE-labeled recipient PBMCs with irradiated graft donor PBMCs. The antigens these receptors bind are not known. The sequences come from CD8+ T cells from blood cultured with allogeneic cells, collected before the transplant. Every receptor here comes from a human patient who received a combined kidney and bone marrow transplant.

This clone is identified as medium-sized from frequency. From the germline J gene comes the end of the CDR3, since the read stops 3 residues before it. The rearrangement uses TRBV19 and TRBJ2-7; 7 nucleotides align to TRBD1. Trimming took 5 bases from V and 2 from J; bases not matched to a gene: 6. The germline V gene has CDR1 LNHDA and CDR2 SQIVND (reference sequence). The CDR3 contains 14 residues. The sequenced CDR3 bases are TGTGCCAGTAGTCGGGACAGAGGGACCTACGAG. Translating gives CASSRDRGTYE. The full CDR3 protein reads CASSRDRGTYEQYF.

Notes on this clone: The read finishes 3 residues shy of the CDR3 end, and the germline J gene is used to complete it. This chain joins TRBV11-2 and TRBJ2-7; no firm D call. Germline V lookup: CDR1 SGHAT, CDR2 FQNNGV. Deletions cut 5 bases from V and 6 bases from J, with 14 bases between. CDR3 length: 13 residues. The CDR3 loop is CASSPTEISEQYF. The CDR3 bases that were read are TGTGCCAGCAGCCCTACAGAGATCTCCGAG.

This clone counts as medium-sized by frequency. The read comes to an end 3 residues before the CDR3 does, leaving the germline J gene to fill in the end. This sequence joins TRBV20-1 and TRBJ2-2, with D uncertain. Germline lookup yields CDR1 DFQATT and CDR2 SNEGSKA (reference sequence). The CDR3 length is 11 residues. V shed 2 bases and J shed 7 bases, with 5 bases lying between them. The sequenced CDR3 bases are TGCAGTGCTAGACTTAACGGGGAG. Translation gives CSARLNGE. From start to end, the CDR3 is CSARLNGELFF.

As concerns this clone: The sequence runs out 3 residues before the end of the CDR3; the remainder is reconstructed from the germline J gene. This chain joins TRBV4-2 and TRBJ2-1, with 7 bases fitting TRBD2. The junction had 16 bases not matched to a gene; V was cut back by 4 bases and J by 4 bases. Germline CDR1 reads LGHNA; CDR2 reads YNFKEQ. The CDR3 consists of 18 residues. CDR3 protein: CASSPERAGLVFYNEQFF. The part of the CDR3 DNA that was read is TGTGCCAGCAGCCCGGAAAGGGCTGGACTAGTTTTTTACAATGAG.

To note about this clone: The observed sequence ends 3 residues before the CDR3 terminus, with the missing tail filled in from the germline J gene. The chain uses TRBV9 and TRBJ1-1, with a tentative D call TRBD1 (5 bases). This CDR3 is 14 amino acids long. Looked up from germline, CDR1 is SGDLS and CDR2 is YYNGEE. Trimming pared 5 bases from V and 1 base from J, leaving 12 bases between. CDR3 region: CASSPDSSNTEAFF. The sequenced CDR3 bases are TGTGCCAGCAGTCCCGACAGTTCGAACACTGAA.

Concerning this clone itself: The read ends 3 residues shy of where the CDR3 ends; the end is completed using the germline J gene. The genes are TRBV11-2 and TRBJ2-7; TRBD1 agrees at 8 bases. Germline CDR1 SGHAT, CDR2 FQNNGV. Losses at the gene ends were 0 bases for V and 5 bases for J; bases not matched to a gene: 6. The CDR3 sequence is 15 residues long. The CDR3 spells CASSLEAGGFHEQYF. CDR3 DNA, as far as it was read: TGTGCCAGCAGCTTAGAAGCAGGGGGCTTTCACGAG. Full variable domain (missing parts from reference TRBV11-2 and TRBJ2-7): EAGVAQSPRYKIIEKRQSVAFWCNPISGHATLYWYQQILGQGPKLLIQFQNNGVVDDSQLPKDRFSAERLKGVDSTLKIQPAKLEDSAVYLCASSLEAGGFHEQYFGPGTRLTVT.

Notes on this clone: The read ends 3 residues shy of where the CDR3 ends; the end is completed using the germline J gene. The chain recombines TRBV6-4 with TRBJ1-1, with D possibly being TRBD1 (6 bases). Germline V gene sequence: CDR1 MRHNA, CDR2 SNTAGT. V was shortened by 6 bases and J by 5 bases, with 19 bases between the two germline ends. The CDR3 is made up of 15 amino acids. CDR3: CASSHRGGRRTEAFF. The sequenced part of the CDR3 DNA is TGTGCCAGCAGCCATAGGGGGGGGCGAAGGACTGAA.

As for this clone: The CDR3 extends 3 residues past the end of the read, so its final part is completed from the germline J gene. The chain uses TRBV7-2 and TRBJ1-2, with 9 bases that match TRBD1. The V gene end was trimmed by 3 bases and the J gene end by 3 bases; junction bases not matched to a gene: 2. The CDR3 sequence is 14 residues long. Germline assignment: CDR1 SGHTA and CDR2 FQGNSA. The CDR3 loop reads CASSLDRGDYGYTF. Incomplete CDR3 DNA: TGTGCCAGCAGCTTGGACAGGGGAGACTATGGC.

Of note for this clone: The read falls 3 residues short of the CDR3 end, and the missing part is taken from the germline J gene. V usage is TRBV28 and J usage is TRBJ1-3; 7 nucleotides line up with TRBD1. Looked up from germline, CDR1 is MDHEN and CDR2 is SYDVKM. CDR3 size: 14 residues. V lost 6 bases and J lost 4; bases outside the gene matches: 6. CDR3 sequence: CASRVQGSGNTIYF. CDR3 DNA (partial): TGTGCCAGCAGAGTACAGGGGTCGGGAAACACC.

By frequency, this clone registers medium-sized. The sequence runs out 3 residues before the end of the CDR3; the remainder is reconstructed from the germline J gene. The V and J genes are TRBV30 and TRBJ2-7; D is undetermined. This CDR3 has 12 amino acids. Germline V lookup: CDR1 GTSNPN, CDR2 SVGIG (reference sequence). V was shortened by 4 bases and J by 4 bases, with 11 bases between the two germline ends. CDR3 DNA (partial): TGTGCCTGGATGGGCTACGAGTACGAG. Translated, it gives CAWMGYEYE. The CDR3 reads in full as CAWMGYEYEQYF.

Concerning this clone: Read data end 3 residues before the CDR3 end; the end is taken from the germline J gene. V usage is TRBV14 and J usage is TRBJ2-5; 10 bases are shared with TRBD1. The trim removed 3 bases at V and 2 bases at J, leaving 12 bases unmatched. The CDR3 totals 18 residues. Germline V gene data show CDR1 as SGHDN and CDR2 as FVKESK. The sequenced part of the CDR3 DNA is TGTGCCAGCAGCCATATCTACGGGACAGGGGCCCTGCAAGAGACC. Residues: CASSHIYGTGALQET. The entire CDR3 sequence reads CASSHIYGTGALQETQYF.

Comments on this clone: The read finishes 3 residues shy of the CDR3 end, and the germline J gene is used to complete it. This chain joins TRBV4-1 and TRBJ2-5; possibly TRBD1 for D (5 bases). The CDR3 loop spans 15 amino acids. Between the trimmed V and J ends, which lost 2 bases and 0 bases, there was a span of 10 bases. Germline CDR1 and CDR2: MGHRA and YSYEKL. The covered CDR3 bases are TGCGCCAGCAGCCAATTATCCAGGGACCAAGAGACC. Translation: CASSQLSRDQET. The whole CDR3 is CASSQLSRDQETQYF.

A word on this clone: Coverage ceases 3 residues before the CDR3 finishes, and the germline J gene fills in the end. V gene TRBV20-1 combines with J gene TRBJ1-1, with 8 bases aligning to TRBD1. Germline CDR1 reads DFQATT; CDR2 reads SNEGSKA (reference sequence). The CDR3 covers 13 residues. The CDR3: CSARDSGQDEAFF. CDR3 bases read: TGCAGTGCTAGAGATTCGGGACAGGACGAA.

This clone registers medium-sized by frequency. The read comes to an end 3 residues before the CDR3 does, leaving the germline J gene to fill in the end. This chain links TRBV30 with TRBJ2-3, with 8 nucleotides matching TRBD1. This CDR3 is 12 amino acids long. V was clipped by 7 bases and J by 5 bases; unmatched bases: 5. Per germline, CDR1 GTSNPN and CDR2 SVGIG (reference sequence). Partial CDR3 DNA: TGTGCCTTTAGGGACAGGCAAGATACG. Translation gives CAFRDRQDT. The entire CDR3 protein is CAFRDRQDTQYF.

Turning to this clone: The CDR3 extends 3 residues past the end of the read, so its final part is completed from the germline J gene. This sequence joins TRBV9 and TRBJ2-3, with 9 nucleotides matching TRBD1. CDR1 SGDLS and CDR2 YYNGEE come from the germline V gene. V was clipped by 3 bases and J by 3 bases; unmatched bases: 5. The CDR3 extends over 15 amino acids. Partial CDR3 DNA: TGTGCCAGCAGCGCCGGAGACAGGGGGACAGATACG. It specifies CASSAGDRGTDT. The full CDR3 sequence reads CASSAGDRGTDTQYF.